A selection of T cell receptor beta chains follows, all from one sample in a study of siplizumab effects on memory and regulatory T cells. Libraries were prepared by immunoSEQ multiplex PCR; TCRdb keeps only in-frame clonotypes and omits some of them. The sample has roughly 120,000 clones; around 90% are singletons. Material for sequencing was CD4+ T cells sorted from blood. The origin of the receptors is a human donor in good health. Each CDR3 is given with its conserved first and last residue. The D gene is left open where the match is weak. Part of the rows lack a size; the others show once, few, many or a class for expanded clones.

TRBJ2-7	-	-	TRBV6-6	CASGLKVKSSYEQYF	TGTGCCAGCGGTTTAAAGGTTAAGAGCTCCTACGAGCAGTACTTC
TRBJ2-3	-	-	TRBV6-5	CASRTRLPTDTQYF	TGTGCCAGCAGGACTCGGTTACCCACAGATACGCAGTATTTT
TRBJ2-5	TRBD1	-	TRBV7-3	CASSPGTGMRETQYF	TGTGCCAGCAGCCCCGGGACAGGGATGAGGGAGACCCAGTACTTC
TRBJ1-1	-	-	TRBV5-1	CASALGGNTEAFF	TGCGCCAGCGCCCTCGGGGGGAACACTGAAGCTTTCTTT
TRBJ1-2	-	-	TRBV6-1	CASSDNLDNPLEGYTF	TGTGCCAGCAGTGACAATTTGGACAATCCCCTAGAGGGCTACACCTTC
TRBJ1-1	-	once	TRBV6-5	CASSRGGTRNTEAFF	TGTGCCAGCAGTCGCGGCGGGACAAGGAACACTGAAGCTTTCTTT
TRBJ2-3	TRBD2	-	TRBV7-2	CASSPNLAVTDTQYF	TGTGCCAGCAGCCCCAATCTAGCGGTCACAGATACGCAGTATTTT
TRBJ2-5	-	-	TRBV20-1	CSASGETQYF	TGCAGTGCTAGTGGCGAGACCCAGTACTTC
TRBJ1-2	-	-	TRBV7-6	CASSLMAGFEGIYTF	TGTGCCAGCAGCTTAATGGCCGGGTTCGAGGGGATTTACACCTTC
TRBJ1-1	-	-	TRBV5-6	CASSPAGGSTEAFF	TGTGCCAGCAGCCCCGCTGGGGGGTCCACTGAAGCTTTCTTT
TRBJ1-5	TRBD1	-	TRBV7-9	CASSLTGGDQPQHF	TGTGCCAGCAGCTTGACAGGGGGAGATCAGCCCCAGCATTTT
TRBJ1-4	TRBD1	-	TRBV7-9	CASSARQGENEKLFF	TGTGCCAGCAGCGCCCGACAGGGGGAGAATGAAAAACTGTTTTTT
TRBJ2-7	TRBD2	-	TRBV18	CASSPAGGAYEQYF	TGTGCCAGCTCACCGGCCGGGGGGGCCTACGAGCAGTACTTC
TRBJ1-4	-	-	TRBV7-7	CASSATGPNEKLFF	TGTGCTAGCAGCGCGACAGGACCTAATGAAAAACTGTTTTTT
TRBJ1-5	-	once	TRBV15	CATSRDRAQPQHF	TGTGCCACCAGCAGAGATCGGGCGCAGCCCCAGCATTTT
TRBJ2-1	-	-	TRBV10-3	CAISESSNEQFF	TGTGCCATCAGTGAGTCGAGTAATGAGCAGTTCTTC
TRBJ1-3	-	-	TRBV19	CASTLDGRSGNTIYF	TGTGCCAGTACCCTGGACGGCCGCTCTGGAAACACCATATATTTT
TRBJ2-1	TRBD2	-	TRBV4-2	CASRGFAAGSEQFF	TGTGCCAGCAGGGGGTTCGCAGCGGGGTCTGAGCAGTTCTTC
TRBJ1-2	TRBD1	-	TRBV7-9	CASSSRTGGNSEGYTF	TGTGCCAGCAGCAGCAGGACAGGGGGCAATTCAGAAGGCTACACCTTC
TRBJ1-2	-	-	TRBV27	CASSSGGLPGGYTF	TGTGCCAGCAGTTCCGGGGGGCTACCGGGAGGCTACACCTTC
TRBJ2-1	-	-	TRBV15	CATSRPPGTFRKAYNEQFF	TGTGCCACCAGCAGACCGCCGGGGACATTTCGTAAGGCCTACAATGAGCAGTTCTTC
TRBJ2-5	-	-	TRBV6-6	CASGQIQETQYF	TGTGCCAGCGGACAAATTCAAGAGACCCAGTACTTC